This paragraph reports one T cell receptor beta chain. Its specificity is not known. The data were taken from a study of breast tumors, draining lymph nodes, adjacent tissues. TCRdb fed the multiplex PCR reads into MiXCR, producing one record per CDR3 protein. Of 50,000 to 55,000 distinct CDR3 sequences in the sample, approximately 45% are singletons; the top ten hold roughly a tenth. Broader study findings: The data were judged consistent with most tumor T cells coming from lymph node and expanding in tumor. Compared with basal-like, luminal-like tumors shared significantly more repertoire with nontumor tissue. Tumor TCR diversity was below lymph nodes but above nontumor tissue.

This receptor was identified in a female donor with breast cancer. Some clones in this sample may be carry-over from other donors' samples. The material sequenced was breast tumor tissue.

DNA of the CDR3: TGTGCCACCCCGGGACTAGTCAATGAGCAGTTCTTC. Protein sequence: CATPGLVNEQFF. J is TRBJ2-1 and V is TRBV7-9; the match to TRBD2 covers 8 bases. The CDR3 is made up of 12 amino acids. The junction had 5 bases not matched to a gene; V was cut back by 10 bases and J by 6 bases. Per the germline V gene, CDR1 is SEHNR and CDR2 is FQNEAQ (reference sequence).